This entry is about one TCR beta chain. Antigen specificity is unknown. The data were obtained in a study of vaccination and CD4 T cells after COVID-19. Germline CDR1 ENHRY, CDR2 SYGVKD. The CDR3 is 14 residues long. Trimming pared 6 bases from V and 4 bases from J, leaving 15 bases between. Documented treatment: roughly 10-day PBMC culture with coronavirus spike peptide pools or control peptides (ViraFEST assay). The medium had half its volume replaced with fresh IL-2 medium on days 3 and 7. The authors isolated CD4+ T cells by negative selection after around 10 days of culture. An Oncomine TCR Beta short-read assay was used to sequence the DNA from cultured CD4+ T cells. A single record per CDR3 protein comes from TCRdb applying MiXCR to the PCR reads. The data hold around 10,000 distinct CDR3 sequences, with around 58% observed a single time.

The chain recombines TRBV10-3 with TRBJ2-5; weak D call: TRBD1 (6 bases). The clonotype originates from a human donor who had recovered from COVID-19. The source material was CD4+ T cells from blood, cultured in vitro. The CDR3 DNA sequence: TGTGCCATCAGGCCTCACAGGGATGGAGAGACCCAGTACTTC. Amino acids: CAIRPHRDGETQYF.